The T cell receptor beta chain described here comes from a study of cytomegalovirus exposure and HLA in healthy donors. The PCR ran on 60 Vbeta and 13 Jbeta primers. Sequencing was performed with immunoSEQ multiplex PCR; in TCRdb, only in-frame clones are kept and a portion is missing. This table has roughly 200,000 clones, approximately 86% appearing once. Germline values: CDR1 KGHSH, CDR2 LQKENI. The CDR3 is 14 residues long. The V and J ends lost 4 bases and 3 bases, in that order; junction bases with no gene match: 5. Donors counted as nominally healthy when sampled, yet unrecorded immune exposures were likely.

The sequence was obtained from a woman in her 30s in good health and CMV-seronegative. This chain connects TRBV18 to TRBJ1-1; TRBD1 matches 7 bases. Input material: PBMCs. CDR3: CASSLTGDYTEAFF. The CDR3 DNA reads as TGTGCCAGCTCACTAACAGGGGACTACACTGAAGCTTTCTTT.